This T cell receptor (beta chain) was observed in a study of T cell changes during pregnancy in multiple sclerosis. Generated by immunoSEQ multiplex PCR, the TCRdb table keeps only in-frame clones and is missing some. The sample lists over 90,000 clones; around 90% were seen once. CDR1 and CDR2 (germline): SGHRS, YFSETQ. Losses at the gene ends were 3 bases for V and 2 bases for J; bases not matched to a gene: 5. This CDR3 contains 15 residues. The chain combines TRBV5-1 with TRBJ2-1; 7 bases match TRBD2. This sequence was found in a female donor with multiple sclerosis, enrolled in a pregnancy study. The sample consisted of peripheral blood, taken before pregnancy. The CDR3 DNA reads TGCGCCAGCAGCTATAAGACTAGCACCTACAATGAGCAGTTCTTC. Amino acid sequence: CASSYKTSTYNEQFF.